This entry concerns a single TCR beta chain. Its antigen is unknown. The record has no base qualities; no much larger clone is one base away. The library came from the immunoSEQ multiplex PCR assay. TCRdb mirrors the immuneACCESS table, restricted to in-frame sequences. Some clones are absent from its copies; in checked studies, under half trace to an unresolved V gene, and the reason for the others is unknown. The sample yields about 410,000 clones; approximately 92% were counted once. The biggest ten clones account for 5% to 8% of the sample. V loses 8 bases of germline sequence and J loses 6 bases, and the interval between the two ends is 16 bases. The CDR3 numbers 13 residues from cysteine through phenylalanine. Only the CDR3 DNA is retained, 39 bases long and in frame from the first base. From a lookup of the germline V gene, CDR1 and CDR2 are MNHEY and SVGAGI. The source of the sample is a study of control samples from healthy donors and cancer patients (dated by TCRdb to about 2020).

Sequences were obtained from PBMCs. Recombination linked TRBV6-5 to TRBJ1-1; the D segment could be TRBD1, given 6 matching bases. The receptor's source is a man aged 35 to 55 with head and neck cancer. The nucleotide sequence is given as TGTGCCAGCTCCTCAGGGGTTAGGGCTGAAGCTTTCTTT. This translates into CASSSGVRAEAFF.